The present T cell receptor (beta chain) was sequenced within a study of identical twins. Trimming at V came to 4 bases and at J to 7 bases, leaving 9 bases not matched to a gene. The CDR3 is made up of 16 amino acids. The study's findings and limits: Compared with unrelated sharing, twin-shared out-of-frame alpha sequences had more low-probability sequences. Twins' excess sharing was less marked for out-of-frame beta sequences.

Via MiXCR, TCRdb re-called the 5' RACE reads, giving one row per CDR3 protein. The table lists about 470,000 distinct CDR3 sequences, 20% to 30% of them singletons. This clonotype has ten or more counts. Its antigen is undetermined. In addition, the sample was reused for a study of T cells expressing NK-cell markers. This second study says: In the group of eight sequenced donors, seven were HCMV-seropositive and one was seronegative. The CD3+CD56-NKG2C+ fraction of a handful of donors was also led by these clonotypes.

Sequencing was performed on CD4+ T cells sorted from blood. This TCR was sampled from a woman younger than 30 in good health. The chain combines TRBV12-3 or TRBV12-4 with TRBJ2-5, with TRBD2 matching 13 bases. DNA of the CDR3: TGTGCCAGCAGTTCGGGACTAGCGGGACTCCCAGGGACCCAGTACTTC. Amino acid sequence: CASSSGLAGLPGTQYF.